This T cell receptor beta chain comes out of a study of post-analysis software for immune sequencing data. As for the study in general: Relapsing-remitting, secondary progressive and progressive-relapsing multiple sclerosis were all included among the disease courses. Overall study results and limits: F-measure co-clustering was strong for batch-matched samples. When patients were compared with controls, 5 or 6 TRBV segments were more frequent, TRBV5-6, TRBV5-1 and TRBV20-1 among them. Controls showed significantly higher normalized Chao1 diversity than did multiple sclerosis patients.

In this sample, this clonotype turned up many times. Its antigen is still unknown. Each TCR beta cDNA library carried unique molecular identifiers. With about 0.85 to 10 million T cells as the source, roughly 0.5 million cDNA molecules resulted. TCRdb re-called the PCR reads through MiXCR, storing one row per CDR3 protein. This table holds roughly 400,000 distinct CDR3 sequences, roughly 38% found once. The CDR3 has 16 residues. V was trimmed by 0 bases and J by 4 bases, leaving 14 bases between them. Per the germline V gene, CDR1 is SGHTA and CDR2 is FQGNSA. The V gene is TRBV7-2, the J gene TRBJ2-3; D uncertain. The source is a girl aged 2 to 10 with multiple sclerosis. The material sequenced was blood. The CDR3 bases are TGTGCCAGCAGCTTAGCGCTTTTGGAGCCCCCAGATACGCAGTATTTT. Amino acids: CASSLALLEPPDTQYF.